One and the same sample provided the 7 T cell receptor beta chains below, sequenced in a study of T cells in Graves' hyperthyroidism and ophthalmopathy. Using RNA transcripts as the source, TCR beta CDR3 regions were amplified. The study used the HTBI primer set for a first-round RT-PCR of the TCR CDR3. Using its own MiXCR run on the multiplex PCR reads, TCRdb lists one record per CDR3 protein. The sample lists hundreds of thousands of distinct CDR3 sequences; 45% were seen once. Input material: peripheral blood or thyroid tissue (not recorded which). The receptors come from an adult man with Graves' disease, either hyperthyroidism or ophthalmopathy (not recorded which).

This rearrangement joins TRBV12-3 or TRBV12-4 to TRBJ1-5; TRBD1 matches at 9 bases. This CDR3 is built from 14 residues. The ends lost 3 bases at V and 8 bases at J; junction bases unmatched: 5. CDR3 DNA: TGTGCCAGCAGTTTTGGACAGGGGAATAAGCCCCAGCATTTT. Amino acid sequence: CASSFGQGNKPQHF.

The table lists this clonotype with a count of one. The chain uses TRBV7-8 and TRBJ2-5; 9 nucleotides align to TRBD2. CDR1 is SGHVS, CDR2 FQNEAQ, per germline. The V segment lost 7 bases and the J segment 2 bases; nucleotides outside the gene matches: 11. This CDR3 is 16 amino acids long. The chain's CDR3 is CASTPSGGNLQETQYF. The CDR3 DNA reads TGTGCCAGCACGCCGAGCGGGGGGAACTTACAAGAGACCCAGTACTTC. Supplemented by reference TRBV7-8 and TRBJ2-5, the full variable domain reads GAGVSQSPRYKVAKRGQDVALRCDPISGHVSLFWYQQALGQGPEFLTYFQNEAQLDKSGLPSDRFFAERPEGSVSTLKIQRTQQEDSAVYLCASTPSGGNLQETQYFGPGTRLLVL.

CDR3 protein: CARVPGGESGELFF. The CDR3 DNA sequence: TGTGCTAGAGTCCCGGGCGGGGAGTCCGGGGAGCTGTTTTTT. J is TRBJ2-2 and V is TRBV10-3, with D perhaps TRBD2 (6 bases). CDR3 size: 14 residues. Germline V lookup: CDR1 ENHRY, CDR2 SYGVKD.

CDR3 DNA: TGCGCCAGCAGCCGCCCGGGACAGGGCGCTAACTATGGCTACACCTTC. It codes for CASSRPGQGANYGYTF. V and J are TRBV5-1 and TRBJ1-2; 9 bases are shared with TRBD1. The CDR3 runs 16 residues. After removal of 4 bases from V and 0 bases from J, the junction contained 7 bases not matched to a gene. CDR1 is SGHRS, CDR2 YFSETQ, per germline.

The gene calls are TRBV10-2 and TRBJ2-6; 8 bases map to TRBD1. This CDR3 spans 16 amino acids. Germline CDR1 WSHSY, CDR2 SAAADI. J was trimmed by 0 bases and V by 2 bases; bases with no gene match: 0. The CDR3 DNA reads TGCGCCAGCAGTGAGGGACAGGGCTCTGGGGCCAACGTCCTGACTTTC. This codes for CASSEGQGSGANVLTF.

Here the CDR3 reads CASSYAGGAAGYEQYF. CDR3 coding DNA: TGTGCCAGCAGTTACGCCGGGGGGGCGGCGGGCTACGAGCAGTACTTC. This chain connects TRBV2 to TRBJ2-7; TRBD2 aligns across 8 bases. The trim removed 5 bases at V and 3 bases at J, leaving 12 bases unmatched. CDR1 and CDR2 from the germline V gene are SNHLY and FYNNEI. This CDR3 has 16 amino acids.

This clonotype has at least ten counts. The chain is built from TRBV20-1 and TRBJ1-5, with 11 bases matching TRBD1. The V gene end was trimmed by 1 base and the J gene end by 4 bases; junction bases not matched to a gene: 0. This CDR3 region has 14 residues. Germline V gene sequence: CDR1 DFQATT, CDR2 SNEGSKA (reference sequence). The CDR3 loop is CSARGDRGNQPQHF. CDR3 DNA: TGCAGTGCTAGAGGGGACAGGGGGAATCAGCCCCAGCATTTT.